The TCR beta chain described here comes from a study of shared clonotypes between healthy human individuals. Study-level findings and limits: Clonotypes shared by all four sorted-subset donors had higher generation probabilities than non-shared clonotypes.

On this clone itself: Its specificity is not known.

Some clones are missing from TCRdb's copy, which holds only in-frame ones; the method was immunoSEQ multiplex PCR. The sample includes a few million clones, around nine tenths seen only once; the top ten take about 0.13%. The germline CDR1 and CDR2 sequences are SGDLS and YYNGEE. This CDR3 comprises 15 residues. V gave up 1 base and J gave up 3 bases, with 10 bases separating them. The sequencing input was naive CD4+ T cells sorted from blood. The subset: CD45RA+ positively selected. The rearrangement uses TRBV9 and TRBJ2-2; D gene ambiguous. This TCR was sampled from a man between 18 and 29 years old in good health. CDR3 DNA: TGTGCCAGCAGCGTAATTGCCGGGTACACCGGGGAGCTGTTTTTT. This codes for CASSVIAGYTGELFF.